The T cell receptor (beta chain) under discussion was sequenced for a study of blood T cell repertoires in COVID-19. Study summary: The study drew acute and convalescent COVID-19 samples from the United States, Italy and Spain. PBMCs, B-cell-depleted T cells, or T cells were the source of the cDNA or gDNA that made up the material.

Profiling relied on immunoSEQ multiplex PCR, and the TCRdb table lists in-frame clones only, not all of them. The sample includes 150,000 or so clones, around 87% of them seen just once. V shed 7 bases and J 9 bases; nucleotides not matched to a gene: 9. This CDR3 has 15 residues. The germline CDR1 and CDR2 sequences are LGHDT and YNNKEL (reference sequence). This TCR was sampled from an older man with acute or convalescent COVID-19. This sequence joins TRBV3-1 (or the pseudogene TRBV3-2) and TRBJ1-6; TRBD1 aligns across 10 bases. Sequenced input: peripheral blood. This CDR3 is CASTTGTGVGSPLHF. CDR3 sequence (DNA): TGTGCCAGCACGACCGGGACAGGGGTCGGTTCACCCCTCCACTTT.